Each of the 9 T cell receptor beta chains below was sequenced from the same sample in a study of T cells in Graves' hyperthyroidism and ophthalmopathy. Regions amplified from RNA transcripts were the TCR beta CDR3 regions. In the first-round RT-PCR of the TCR CDR3, the HTBI primer set was used. TCRdb processed the multiplex PCR reads anew with MiXCR; each CDR3 protein has one entry. The sample lists under 700,000 distinct CDR3 sequences, approximately 15% seen once, with around a sixth in the top ten. The material sequenced was blood. These receptors all stem from a woman aged 18-29 years with Graves' hyperthyroidism.

Points on this clonotype: At one end, the junction sequence differs from germline, possibly due to a read error. The V call is TRBV11-3, the J call TRBJ2-5; D gene uncertain. The CDR3 runs to 13 residues. The germline V gene encodes CDR1 SGHNT and CDR2 YENEEA. The CDR3 spells CASSESGVETQYF. In DNA, the CDR3 is TGCGCCAGCAGTGAATCAGGTGTGGAGACCCAGTACTTC.

This clonotype has a count of ten or more. The chain carries TRBV7-2 and TRBJ1-1, with a weak D call TRBD1 (6 bases). The CDR3 length is 14 residues. Germline V gene data show CDR1 as SGHTA and CDR2 as FQGNSA. V dropped 5 bases and J dropped 2 bases, with 12 bases sitting between them. The CDR3 here is CASSQGRENTEAFF. CDR3 in DNA: TGTGCCAGCAGCCAGGGGCGGGAAAACACTGAAGCTTTCTTT.

Only a few counts were recorded for this clonotype. The gene calls are TRBV6-2 or TRBV6-3 and TRBJ2-6; D remains ambiguous. V lost 2 bases and J lost 1, with 9 bases in between. The CDR3 loop spans 16 amino acids. CDR1 and CDR2 (germline): MNHEY, SVGEGT. CDR3 coding DNA: TGTGCCAGCAGTTACGATATGGTTTCTGGGGCCAACGTCCTGACTTTC. It encodes CASSYDMVSGANVLTF.

The chain couples TRBV3-1 to TRBJ1-5; D not resolved. Trimming cost V 1 base and J 6 bases, with 16 bases left between them. The CDR3 runs to 16 residues. Germline-derived CDR1 and CDR2 are LGHDT and YNNKEL (reference sequence). The CDR3 is CASSQGDRAIGQPQHF. The CDR3 bases are TGTGCCAGCAGCCAAGGTGATCGAGCTATCGGTCAGCCCCAGCATTTT.

This clonotype was observed at least ten times. The chain is built from TRBV28 and TRBJ2-7; the D gene is possibly TRBD1 (5 bases). The V gene lost 5 bases and the J gene lost 3 bases, with 20 bases spanning the gap. There are 16 residues in the CDR3. The germline gives CDR1 MDHEN, CDR2 SYDVKM. The CDR3 region has the DNA TGTGCCAGCAGTAGCCTAAGGTTCCAGGGCCACTACGAGCAGTACTTC. This encodes CASSSLRFQGHYEQYF.

This clonotype was detected only a few times. The chain recombines TRBV5-6 with TRBJ1-4; 9 nucleotides align to TRBD1. This CDR3 contains 19 residues. CDR1 and CDR2 (germline): SGHDT, YYEEEE. J lost 3 bases, V lost 4 bases, and 16 bases had no gene match. CDR3 sequence reads: CASSPKNPGQGGANEKLFF. In nucleotides, the CDR3 is TGTGCCAGCAGCCCCAAAAACCCGGGACAGGGTGGAGCTAATGAAAAACTGTTTTTT.

At least ten counts were recorded for this clonotype. The chain links TRBV7-9 to TRBJ2-1; 13 nucleotides line up with TRBD2. Germline CDR1 is SEHNR and CDR2 is FQNEAQ (reference sequence). The V segment lost 5 bases and the J segment 6 bases; nucleotides outside the gene matches: 4. The CDR3 is 15 residues long. The DNA for the CDR3 is TGTGCCAGCAGCCAAACTAGCGGGAGGGTCAATGAGCAGTTCTTC. Protein: CASSQTSGRVNEQFF.

This clonotype has only a few counts. V is TRBV30 and J is TRBJ2-1; perhaps TRBD2 as D (5 bases). Looked up from germline, CDR1 is GTSNPN and CDR2 is SVGIG (reference sequence). The V end lost 3 bases, the J end lost 9 bases, and 15 bases lay between the germline ends. There are 13 residues in the CDR3. Written as DNA, the CDR3 is TGTGCCTGGAGGGCCAAACTAGGCTCTGAGCAGTTCTTC. Translation: CAWRAKLGSEQFF.

This clonotype was seen many times. The chain couples TRBV2 to TRBJ2-7, with 7 bases matching TRBD1. Losses at the gene ends were 6 bases for V and 0 bases for J; bases not matched to a gene: 11. CDR3 length: 16 amino acids. CDR1 and CDR2 (germline): SNHLY, FYNNEI. CDR3 loop: CASSLLGQLSSYEQYF. The CDR3 region has the DNA TGTGCCAGCAGCTTATTGGGACAGCTGAGCTCCTACGAGCAGTACTTC.